This T cell receptor beta chain was identified during a study of long-term antiretroviral therapy in people with HIV. Participants with HIV, all of them, were treated in the United States. Researchers ran immunoSEQ v3.0 at survey level. Clones were read by immunoSEQ multiplex PCR, and TCRdb kept only the in-frame ones, dropping some. This sample carries about 16,000 clones, around 89% of them seen once, and the ten largest clones take 12%. Study outcomes and limitations: An increase in diversity followed ART, yet levels stayed below transplant donor controls. All blood samples came from the years 2004 to 2017, possibly under older ART regimens.

Germline V CDR1 and CDR2: KGHSH, LQKENI. The CDR3 extends over 14 amino acids. Trimming cost V 8 bases and J 4 bases; bases outside gene matches: 5. On this clone itself: Its antigen is as yet unknown.

The clonotype was recovered from a man aged 50 to 60 with HIV. The chain recombines TRBV18 with TRBJ2-7, with TRBD2 matching over 13 bases. The sample here was unsorted PBMCs, taken 0.7 years before starting antiretroviral therapy. CDR3 nucleotides: TGTGCCAGCCGGACTAGCGGGAGAGAATACGAGCAGTACTTC. This sequence encodes CASRTSGREYEQYF.